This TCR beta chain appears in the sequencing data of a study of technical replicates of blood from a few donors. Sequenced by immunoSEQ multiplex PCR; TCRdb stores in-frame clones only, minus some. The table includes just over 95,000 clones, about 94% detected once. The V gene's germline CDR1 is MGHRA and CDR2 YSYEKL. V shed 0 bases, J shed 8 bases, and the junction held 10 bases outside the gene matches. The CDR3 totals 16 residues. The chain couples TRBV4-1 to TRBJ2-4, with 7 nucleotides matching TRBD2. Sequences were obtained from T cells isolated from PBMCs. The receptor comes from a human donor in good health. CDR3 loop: CASSQDRVVAGDIQYF. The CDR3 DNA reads TGCGCCAGCAGCCAAGATCGGGTGGTAGCGGGTGACATTCAGTACTTC.